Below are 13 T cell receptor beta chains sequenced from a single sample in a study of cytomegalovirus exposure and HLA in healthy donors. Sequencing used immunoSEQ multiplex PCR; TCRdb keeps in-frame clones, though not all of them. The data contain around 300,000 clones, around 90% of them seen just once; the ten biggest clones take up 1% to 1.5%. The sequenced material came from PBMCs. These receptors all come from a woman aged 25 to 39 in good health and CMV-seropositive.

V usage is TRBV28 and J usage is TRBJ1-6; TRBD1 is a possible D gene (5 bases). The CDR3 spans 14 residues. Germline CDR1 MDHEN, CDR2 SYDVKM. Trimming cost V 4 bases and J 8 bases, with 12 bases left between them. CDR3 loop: CASSWRGFDSPLHF. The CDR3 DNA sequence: TGTGCCAGCAGTTGGCGGGGGTTCGATTCACCCCTCCACTTT.

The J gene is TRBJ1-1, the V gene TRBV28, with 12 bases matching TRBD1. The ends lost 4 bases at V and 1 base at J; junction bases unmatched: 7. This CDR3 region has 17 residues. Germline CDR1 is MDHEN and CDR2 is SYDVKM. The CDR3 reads CASSYRDRGQRNTEAFF. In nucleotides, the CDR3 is TGTGCCAGCAGTTACCGGGACAGGGGGCAGAGGAACACTGAAGCTTTCTTT. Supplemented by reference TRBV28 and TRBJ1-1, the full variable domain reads DVKVTQSSRYLVKRTGEKVFLECVQDMDHENMFWYRQDPGLGLRLIYFSYDVKMKEKGDIPEGYSVSREKKERFSLILESASTNQTSMYLCASSYRDRGQRNTEAFFGQGTRLTVV.

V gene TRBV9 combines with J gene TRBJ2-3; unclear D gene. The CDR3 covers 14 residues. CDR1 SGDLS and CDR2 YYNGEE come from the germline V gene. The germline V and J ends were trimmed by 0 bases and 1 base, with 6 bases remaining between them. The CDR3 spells CASSVALGTDTQYF. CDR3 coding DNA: TGTGCCAGCAGCGTAGCCCTAGGCACAGATACGCAGTATTTT.

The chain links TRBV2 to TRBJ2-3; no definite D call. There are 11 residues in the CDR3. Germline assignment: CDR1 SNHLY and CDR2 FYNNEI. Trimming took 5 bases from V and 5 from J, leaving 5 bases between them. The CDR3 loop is CASSYGDTQYF. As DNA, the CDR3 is TGTGCCAGCAGTTACGGAGATACGCAGTATTTT.

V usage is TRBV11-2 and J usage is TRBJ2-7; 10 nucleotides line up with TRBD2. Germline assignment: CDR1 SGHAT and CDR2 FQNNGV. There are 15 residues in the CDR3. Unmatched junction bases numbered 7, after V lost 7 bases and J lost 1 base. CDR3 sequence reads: CASTDGLADSYEQYF. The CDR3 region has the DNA TGTGCCAGCACCGACGGACTAGCGGATTCCTACGAGCAGTACTTC.

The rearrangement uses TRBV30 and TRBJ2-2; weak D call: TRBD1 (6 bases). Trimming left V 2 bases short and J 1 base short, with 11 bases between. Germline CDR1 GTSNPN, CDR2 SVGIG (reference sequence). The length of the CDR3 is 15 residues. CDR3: CAWSRTAMNTGELFF. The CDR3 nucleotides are TGTGCCTGGAGTAGGACAGCCATGAACACCGGGGAGCTGTTTTTT.

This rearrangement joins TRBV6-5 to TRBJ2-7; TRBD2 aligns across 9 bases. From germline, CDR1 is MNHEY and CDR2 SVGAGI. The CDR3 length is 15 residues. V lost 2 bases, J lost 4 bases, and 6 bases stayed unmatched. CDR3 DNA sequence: TGTGCCAGCAGTTACGTTAGCGGGAGAACGTACGAGCAGTACTTC. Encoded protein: CASSYVSGRTYEQYF.

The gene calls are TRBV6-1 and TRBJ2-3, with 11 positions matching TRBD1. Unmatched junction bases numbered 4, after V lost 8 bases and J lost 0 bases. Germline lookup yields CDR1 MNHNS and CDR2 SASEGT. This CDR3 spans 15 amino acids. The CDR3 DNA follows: TGTGCCAGCGTCCGGGACAGGGGGAGCACAGATACGCAGTATTTT. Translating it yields CASVRDRGSTDTQYF.

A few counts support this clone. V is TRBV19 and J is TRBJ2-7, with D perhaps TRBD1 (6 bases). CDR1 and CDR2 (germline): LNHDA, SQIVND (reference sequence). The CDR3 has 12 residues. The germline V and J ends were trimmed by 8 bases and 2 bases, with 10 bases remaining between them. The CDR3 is CASSRDTYEQYF. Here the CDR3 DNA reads TGTGCCAGTTCCCGGGACACCTACGAGCAGTACTTC.

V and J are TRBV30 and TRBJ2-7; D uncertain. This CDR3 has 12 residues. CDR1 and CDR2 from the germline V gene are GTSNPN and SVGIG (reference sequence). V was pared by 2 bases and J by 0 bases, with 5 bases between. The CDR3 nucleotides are TGTGCCTGGAGTTGGAGCTCCTACGAGCAGTACTTC. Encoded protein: CAWSWSSYEQYF.

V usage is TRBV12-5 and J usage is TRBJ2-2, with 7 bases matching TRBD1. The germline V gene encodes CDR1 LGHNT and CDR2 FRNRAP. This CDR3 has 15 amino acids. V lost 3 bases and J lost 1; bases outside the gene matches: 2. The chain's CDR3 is CASGFRTGNTGELFF. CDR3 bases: TGTGCTAGTGGTTTCAGGACAGGGAACACCGGGGAGCTGTTTTTT. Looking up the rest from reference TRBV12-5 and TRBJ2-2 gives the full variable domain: DARVTQTPRHKVTEMGQEVTMRCQPILGHNTVFWYRQTMMQGLELLAYFRNRAPLDDSGMPKDRFSAEMPDATLATLKIQPSEPRDSAVYFCASGFRTGNTGELFFGEGSRLTVL.

The CDR3 DNA sequence: TGTGCCAGCACCAAAGGGACTACCTACACAGATACGCAGTATTTT. This translates into CASTKGTTYTDTQYF. V and J are TRBV9 and TRBJ2-3; 7 bases map to TRBD2. The CDR3 loop spans 15 amino acids. V lost 6 bases and J lost 2; bases outside the gene matches: 9. Germline lookup yields CDR1 SGDLS and CDR2 YYNGEE.

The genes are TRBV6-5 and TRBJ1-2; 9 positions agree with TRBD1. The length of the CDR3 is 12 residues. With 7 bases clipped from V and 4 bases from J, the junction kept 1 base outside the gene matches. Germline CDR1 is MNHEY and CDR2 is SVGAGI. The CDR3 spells CASKTGGYGYTF. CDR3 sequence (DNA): TGTGCCAGCAAGACAGGGGGCTATGGCTACACCTTC.